The next 5 T cell receptor beta chains were all read from a single sample in a study of beta chain features in type 1 diabetes. All of the isolated RNA was reverse transcribed, so expressed TCRB transcripts were sequenced. The repertoire was sequenced with immunoSEQ multiplex PCR; TCRdb's copy has only in-frame clones and lacks some. Here the sample spans 300,000 to 400,000 clones, 8% being singletons. The sample consisted of central memory CD4+ T cells from blood. The origin of the receptors is a young woman in good health.

In its sample, this clone was seen a few times. Given a far larger clone just one base away, this is likely a sequencing read error. The rearrangement links TRBV7-9 to TRBJ2-7; 8 positions agree with TRBD1. V lost 5 bases to trimming and J lost 7 bases; unmatched junction nucleotides: 4. The CDR3 extends over 12 amino acids. Germline loops: CDR1 SEHNR, CDR2 FQNEAQ (reference sequence). The CDR3 nucleotides are TGTGCCAGCAGCCCGACAGGGGTTGAGCAGTACTTC. As protein: CASSPTGVEQYF. The full variable domain, completed using reference TRBV7-9 and TRBJ2-7, is DTGVSQNPRHKITKRGQNVTFRCDPISEHNRLYWYRQTLGQGPEFLTYFQNEAQLEKSRLLSDRFSAERPKGSFSTLEIQRTEQGDSAMYLCASSPTGVEQYFGPGTRLTVT.

The sample holds a few counts of this clone. V and J are TRBV2 and TRBJ2-1, with D possibly matching TRBD2 (5 bases). Germline V gives CDR1 SNHLY, CDR2 FYNNEI. V lost 5 bases to trimming and J lost 5 bases, with 16 bases between them. The CDR3 contains 15 residues. In DNA, the CDR3 is TGTGCCAGCAGTCTCCTCCCGGGATCTAACAATGAGCAGTTCTTC. Amino acids: CASSLLPGSNNEQFF.

Comments on this clone: At one boundary the junction diverges from the germline segment, which might be a read error. This CDR3 is CASAFGTGDTGELFF. For the CDR3, the DNA is TGTGCCAGCGCGTTTGGGACAGGCGATACCGGCGAGCTGTTTTTT. J is TRBJ2-2 and V is TRBV2, with 8 bases aligning to TRBD1. The CDR3 spans 15 residues. Germline V gene lookup returns CDR1 SNHLY and CDR2 FYNNEI.

The V gene is TRBV2, the J gene TRBJ2-1, with TRBD2 matching 12 bases. The V and J ends lost 5 bases and 13 bases, in that order; junction bases with no gene match: 3. The germline V gene has CDR1 SNHLY and CDR2 FYNNEI. This CDR3 region has 12 residues. CDR3 sequence reads: CASSPTSGSQFF. In nucleotides, the CDR3 is TGTGCCAGCAGTCCGACTAGCGGGAGTCAGTTCTTC.

This chain connects TRBV6-1 to TRBJ2-7, with no clear D. Germline V gene data show CDR1 as MNHNS and CDR2 as SASEGT. V was pared by 5 bases and J by 0 bases, with 8 bases between. This CDR3 has 13 amino acids. CDR3 in amino acids: CASSRADSYEQYF. CDR3 coding DNA: TGTGCCAGCAGTCGTGCGGACTCCTACGAGCAGTACTTC.